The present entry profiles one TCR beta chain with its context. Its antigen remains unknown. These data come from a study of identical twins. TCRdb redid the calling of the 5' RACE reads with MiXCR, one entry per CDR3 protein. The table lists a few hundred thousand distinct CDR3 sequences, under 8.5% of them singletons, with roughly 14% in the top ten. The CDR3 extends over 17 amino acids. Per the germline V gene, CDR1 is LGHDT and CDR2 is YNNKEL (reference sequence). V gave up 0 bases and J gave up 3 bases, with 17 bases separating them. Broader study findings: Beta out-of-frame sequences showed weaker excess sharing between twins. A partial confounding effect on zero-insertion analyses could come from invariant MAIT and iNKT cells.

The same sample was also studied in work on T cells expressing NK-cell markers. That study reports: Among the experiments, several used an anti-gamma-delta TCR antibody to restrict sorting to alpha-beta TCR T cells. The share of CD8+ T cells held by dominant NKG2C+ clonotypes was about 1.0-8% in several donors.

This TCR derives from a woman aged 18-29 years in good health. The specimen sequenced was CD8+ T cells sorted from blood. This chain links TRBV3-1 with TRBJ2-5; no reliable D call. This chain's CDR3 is CASSQEIDRAGEETQYF. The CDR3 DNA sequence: TGTGCCAGCAGCCAAGAGATCGATAGGGCCGGAGAAGAGACCCAGTACTTC.